Below are 16 T cell receptor beta chains sequenced from a single sample in a study of vaccination and CD4 T cells after COVID-19. These receptors' targets are unknown. Treatment specified: roughly ten-day PBMC culture with coronavirus spike peptide pools or control peptides (ViraFEST assay). The Oncomine TCR Beta short-read assay generated sequence data from the DNA of cultured CD4+ T cells. TCRdb itself ran the PCR reads through MiXCR, one entry per CDR3 protein. Counted here are roughly 3,500 distinct CDR3 sequences, about 80% occurring once; the ten biggest clones make up 25% to 30%. The sequenced sample consisted of CD4+ T cells from blood, cultured in vitro. All receptors come from a human donor who had recovered from COVID-19.

This chain joins TRBV27 and TRBJ2-3; weak D call: TRBD2 (6 bases). Trimming removed 6 bases at V and 15 bases at J, with 25 bases between. Germline CDR1 and CDR2: MNHEY and SMNVEV (reference sequence). CDR3 length equals 14 residues. In DNA form, the CDR3 reads TGTGCCAGCAGCCTAACCGGGGGAACTCCCACGACATATTTT. It specifies CASSLTGGTPTTYF.

On this clonotype itself: A single base separates this from a much larger clone, so it may be a read error. This sequence joins TRBV6-1 and TRBJ1-2; tentatively, D is TRBD1 (6 bases). The V gene lost 10 bases and the J gene lost 4 bases, with 22 bases spanning the gap. Looked up from germline, CDR1 is MNHNS and CDR2 is SASEGT. CDR3 length: 15 residues. The chain's CDR3 is CATQRTQGTSYGYTF. CDR3 nucleotide sequence: TGTGCCACCCAAAGGACACAGGGAACTAGCTATGGCTACACCTTC.

The chain couples TRBV6-2 or TRBV6-3 to TRBJ2-3; 7 bases map to TRBD2. The trim removed 8 bases at V and 5 bases at J, leaving 10 bases unmatched. The CDR3 is 14 residues long. The germline gives CDR1 MNHEY, CDR2 SVGEGT. CDR3: CASRRTSQGDTQYF. The CDR3 DNA is TGTGCCAGCCGTCGGACTAGTCAAGGAGATACGCAGTATTTT.

The gene calls are TRBV30 and TRBJ2-3, with D perhaps TRBD2 (5 bases). V was clipped by 2 bases and J by 3 bases, with 9 bases between them. Germline lookup yields CDR1 GTSNPN and CDR2 SVGIG (reference sequence). The CDR3 runs 13 residues. The CDR3 here is CAWSTWRTDTQYF. The CDR3 bases are TGTGCCTGGAGTACCTGGAGGACAGATACGCAGTATTTT.

This chain uses TRBV19 with TRBJ1-6; the D gene is possibly TRBD1 (5 bases). Trimming cost V 6 bases and J 14 bases, with 20 bases left between them. Germline V CDR1 and CDR2: LNHDA, SQIVND (reference sequence). The CDR3 totals 14 residues. In nucleotides, the CDR3 is TGTGCCAGTAGATCGGCCGGGGGGATTCAGGCCCTCCACTTT. Translating it yields CASRSAGGIQALHF.

This chain joins TRBV7-9 and TRBJ2-1, with D tentatively TRBD2 (6 bases). The J call may be incorrect, as the DNA end agrees better with TRBJ2-7. This CDR3 is 14 amino acids long. Germline-derived CDR1 and CDR2 are SEHNR and FQNEAQ (reference sequence). Here the CDR3 DNA reads TGTGCCAGCTCTCCGGGACTCCCCTCCTACGAGCAGTACTTC. It is translated as CASSPGLPSYEQYF.

V is TRBV12-3 or TRBV12-4 and J is TRBJ1-4; a weak D match, TRBD1 (5 bases). There are 15 residues in the CDR3. Trimming stripped 0 bases from V and 3 bases from J, with 8 bases between. DNA of the CDR3: TGTGCCAGCAGTTTAGCACGGGGGGCTAATGAAAAACTGTTTTTT. It is translated as CASSLARGANEKLFF.

CDR3 residues: CASSLRGGEDYGYTF. The CDR3 DNA reads TGTGCCAGCAGCTTAAGGGGAGGTGAGGACTATGGCTACACCTTC. This chain connects TRBV7-3 to TRBJ1-2; no definite D call. Germline-derived CDR1 and CDR2 are SGHTA and FQGTGA. This CDR3 region has 15 residues. Between the trimmed V and J ends, which lost 1 base and 3 bases, there was a span of 12 bases.

The chain combines TRBV5-1 with TRBJ1-2, with 10 bases matching TRBD1. This CDR3 has 15 amino acids. Germline-derived CDR1 and CDR2 are SGHRS and YFSETQ. V was clipped by 3 bases and J by 6 bases; unmatched bases: 8. CDR3 residues: CASSSNPGTGDGYTF. The CDR3, as DNA: TGCGCCAGCAGCTCGAACCCCGGGACAGGGGATGGCTACACCTTC.

V gene TRBV12-3 or TRBV12-4 combines with J gene TRBJ1-5; 7 bases are a match to TRBD1. Trimming at V came to 5 bases and at J to 2 bases, leaving 6 bases not matched to a gene. This CDR3 has 15 residues. CDR3 amino acids: CASSTITGGNQPQHF. CDR3 in DNA: TGTGCCAGCAGTACGATCACAGGGGGCAATCAGCCCCAGCATTTT.

The V gene is TRBV2, the J gene TRBJ2-3, with 7 bases that match TRBD2. CDR1 is SNHLY and CDR2 is FYNNEI in the germline V gene. CDR3 length equals 15 residues. The J segment lost 2 bases and the V segment lost 3 bases, leaving 5 bases of the junction unmatched. CDR3 DNA: TGTGCCAGCAGTGAGGGAGGGGTTACCACAGATACGCAGTATTTT. Protein: CASSEGGVTTDTQYF.

CDR3: CASSLVPPAGAVGNEQFF. The CDR3 nucleotides are TGTGCCAGCAGCTTAGTCCCCCCGGCAGGGGCGGTGGGCAATGAGCAGTTCTTC. V is TRBV7-6 and J is TRBJ2-1, with D possibly matching TRBD1 (6 bases). From germline, CDR1 is SGHVS and CDR2 FNYEAQ. This CDR3 comprises 18 residues. V was cut by 1 base and J by 6 bases, with 22 bases left in between.

The chain joins TRBV2 to TRBJ2-1; 8 bases are a match to TRBD1. The CDR3 loop spans 14 amino acids. Trimming took 7 bases from V and 7 from J; bases not matched to a gene: 9. CDR1 and CDR2 from the germline V gene are SNHLY and FYNNEI. Here the CDR3 DNA reads TGTGCCAGCACCATGAGACAGGGGCCGAATGAGCAGTTCTTC. This encodes CASTMRQGPNEQFF.

This clonotype ranks as large (0.1 to 1%). V and J are TRBV7-3 and TRBJ1-1; D is unresolved. Germline loops: CDR1 SGHTA, CDR2 FQGTGA. V was cut by 5 bases and J by 0 bases, with 13 bases left in between. CDR3 length: 15 amino acids. In nucleotides, the CDR3 is TGTGCCAGCAGCCCAGCCGGACCGTTGAACACTGAAGCTTTCTTT. It translates to CASSPAGPLNTEAFF.

This clonotype was seen a single time. The V and J genes are TRBV11-1 and TRBJ2-3, with no clear D. CDR3 length equals 13 residues. CDR1 and CDR2 from the germline V gene are SGHAT and FQDESV (reference sequence). The V end lost 2 bases, the J end lost 5 bases, and 8 bases lay between the germline ends. The CDR3 spells CASSLRWEDTQYF. CDR3 bases: TGTGCCAGCAGCTTAAGGTGGGAAGATACGCAGTATTTT.

This chain joins TRBV2 and TRBJ1-2, with 7 bases matching TRBD1. J was trimmed by 5 bases and V by 4 bases; bases with no gene match: 13. CDR3 size: 16 residues. Per the germline V gene, CDR1 is SNHLY and CDR2 is FYNNEI. The CDR3: CASSGEGTELLYGYTF. For the CDR3, the DNA is TGTGCCAGCAGTGGGGAGGGGACAGAGCTTCTTTATGGCTACACCTTC. Looking up the rest from reference TRBV2 and TRBJ1-2 gives the full variable domain: EPEVTQTPSHQVTQMGQEVILRCVPISNHLYFYWYRQILGQKVEFLVSFYNNEISEKSEIFDDQFSVERPDGSNFTLKIRSTKLEDSAMYFCASSGEGTELLYGYTFGSGTRLTVV.